The T cell receptor (beta chain) described here comes from a study of post-analysis software for immune sequencing data. Unique-molecular-identifier-tagged TCR beta cDNA libraries were used. MiXCR, run by TCRdb on the PCR reads, gives a single entry per CDR3 protein. This sample has under 200,000 distinct CDR3 sequences, with roughly 35% found just once. Germline lookup yields CDR1 SQVTM and CDR2 ANQGSEA. The length of the CDR3 is 13 residues. Trimming left V 7 bases short and J 2 bases short, with 13 bases between. This clonotype occurred a few times. As yet, its antigen is unknown. Study conclusions and caveats: Five or six TRBV segments (TRBV5-6, TRBV5-1 and TRBV20-1 among them) occurred more frequently in patients than in controls.

The sequencing here drew on blood, taken after autologous hematopoietic stem cell transplantation. V usage is TRBV29-1 and J usage is TRBJ2-3; D tentatively reads TRBD1 or TRBD2 (5 bases each). The clonotype was recovered from a girl under 18 with multiple sclerosis. DNA for the CDR3: TGCAGCGCCGACCCGGGGACCACAGATACGCAGTATTTT. This codes for CSADPGTTDTQYF.